These 14 T cell receptor beta chains were all obtained from the same sample, sequenced in a study of neurological immune-mediated disorders. Using its own MiXCR run on the 5' RACE reads, TCRdb lists one record per CDR3 protein. Of over 60,000 distinct CDR3 sequences in the sample, 4.8% were seen once. Sample: PBMCs. These receptors all come from a woman aged 70-85 years with multiple sclerosis.

This clonotype was observed at least ten times. V usage is TRBV11-2 and J usage is TRBJ2-7; D is unclear. This CDR3 is built from 14 residues. V was clipped by 1 base and J by 3 bases, with 10 bases between them. CDR1 and CDR2 from the germline V gene are SGHAT and FQNNGV. CDR3 DNA sequence: TGTGCCAGCAGCTTAGGGCCGGTTGGCTACGAGCAGTACTTC. It specifies CASSLGPVGYEQYF.

This clonotype occurred many times. The chain employs TRBV12-3 or TRBV12-4 and TRBJ1-1, with 9 bases identical to TRBD1. The CDR3 consists of 16 residues. V dropped 8 bases and J dropped 2; count of bases not matched to a gene: 12. The CDR3 reads CASSTGGSFINTEAFF. CDR3 sequence (DNA): TGTGCCAGCTCAACAGGGGGCAGTTTCATAAACACTGAAGCTTTCTTT.

This chain connects TRBV18 to TRBJ2-2; D gene uncertain. The CDR3 totals 16 residues. Trimming removed 4 bases from V and 1 base from J, with 13 bases in between. CDR1 is KGHSH, CDR2 LQKENI, per germline. CDR3: CASSLRIGKNTGELFF. As DNA, the CDR3 is TGTGCCAGCTCACTTAGGATCGGAAAGAACACCGGGGAGCTGTTTTTT.

This clonotype was seen repeatedly, ten times or more. The V gene is TRBV12-3 or TRBV12-4, the J gene TRBJ2-7; 8 bases fit TRBD2. The CDR3 length is 14 residues. Germline trimming cut 6 bases from V and 4 bases from J; bases unmatched to any gene: 8. CDR3 DNA: TGTGCCAGCAGGGCGGGGGGTAGTATATACGAGCAGTACTTC. It is translated as CASRAGGSIYEQYF.

There are many counts of this clonotype. The CDR3 coding sequence is TGTGCCAGCAGCGGAACCTACGGGGTGGAGCCCCAGCATTTT. This encodes CASSGTYGVEPQHF. V usage is TRBV25-1 and J usage is TRBJ1-5; D is unresolved. Germline values: CDR1 MGHDK, CDR2 SYGVNS. Trimming cost V 6 bases and J 8 bases, with 17 bases left between them. This CDR3 is 14 amino acids long. Drawing the rest from reference TRBV25-1 and TRBJ1-5, the complete variable domain is EADIYQTPRYLVIGTGKKITLECSQTMGHDKMYWYQQDPGMELHLIHYSYGVNSTEKGDLSSESTVSRIRTEHFPLTLESARPSHTSQYLCASSGTYGVEPQHFGDGTRLSIL.

The table lists this clonotype with many counts. The chain links TRBV5-1 to TRBJ2-1; 7 nucleotides agree with TRBD1. Germline V gene sequence: CDR1 SGHRS, CDR2 YFSETQ. Trimming took 4 bases from V and 0 from J; bases not matched to a gene: 4. The CDR3 has 15 residues. The CDR3 coding sequence is TGCGCCAGCAGCACCGGGACAGTCTCCTACAATGAGCAGTTCTTC. This translates into CASSTGTVSYNEQFF.

This clonotype came up a few times. This rearrangement joins TRBV9 to TRBJ1-3; no reliable D call. The CDR3 extends over 16 amino acids. CDR1 and CDR2 (germline): SGDLS, YYNGEE. V gave up 2 bases and J gave up 0 bases, with 12 bases separating them. CDR3 nucleotides: TGTGCCAGCAGCGTCCTCTGGACTCTCTCTGGAAACACCATATATTTT. Its protein product is CASSVLWTLSGNTIYF.

This clonotype was observed at least ten times. This chain connects TRBV5-1 to TRBJ2-3, with 8 bases identical to TRBD1. Germline V gene lookup returns CDR1 SGHRS and CDR2 YFSETQ. The CDR3 has 15 amino acids. Trimming took 4 bases from V and 2 from J; bases not matched to a gene: 6. In DNA form, the CDR3 reads TGCGCCAGCAGCGAGACGACAGGGGCCACAGATACGCAGTATTTT. This sequence encodes CASSETTGATDTQYF.

This clonotype showed up many times. This rearrangement joins TRBV20-1 to TRBJ1-1; D uncertain. The CDR3 has 15 residues. CDR1 and CDR2 (germline): DFQATT, SNEGSKA (reference sequence). The ends were cut back, 2 bases at V and 0 bases at J, with 13 bases in the middle. This chain's CDR3 is CSARLGGSMNTEAFF. CDR3 sequence (DNA): TGCAGTGCTAGATTGGGTGGGTCAATGAACACTGAAGCTTTCTTT.

This clonotype was seen repeatedly, ten times or more. The rearrangement joins TRBV20-1 to TRBJ2-1; 13 bases match TRBD2. CDR3 length: 16 amino acids. V shed 1 base and J 9 bases; nucleotides not matched to a gene: 9. Germline V gives CDR1 DFQATT, CDR2 SNEGSKA (reference sequence). The CDR3 bases are TGCAGTGCTAGAGGATCCCGGACTAGCGGGAGCGGTGAGCAGTTCTTC. This codes for CSARGSRTSGSGEQFF.

V is TRBV7-9 and J is TRBJ2-1; D not certain. The germline gives CDR1 SEHNR, CDR2 FQNEAQ (reference sequence). The V and J ends lost 5 bases and 7 bases respectively, with 9 bases between them. CDR3 length: 12 amino acids. The CDR3 DNA is TGTGCCAGCAGCGCGCGATGGAATGAGCAGTTCTTC. Protein product: CASSARWNEQFF.

The table lists this clonotype with a few counts. The chain has TRBV12-3 or TRBV12-4 and TRBJ1-1; D ambiguous. V was shortened by 6 bases and J by 6 bases, with 20 bases between the two germline ends. This CDR3 is built from 15 residues. CDR3 bases: TGTGCCAGCAGCCCCGGACCAGGAATTGGCGCTGAAGCTTTCTTT. Protein product: CASSPGPGIGAEAFF.

This clonotype is termed medium-sized. V is TRBV7-8 and J is TRBJ2-3; D uncertain. From germline, CDR1 is SGHVS and CDR2 FQNEAQ. The CDR3 contains 13 residues. The V end lost 5 bases, the J end lost 5 bases, and 11 bases lay between the germline ends. This chain's CDR3 is CASSPPRKDTQYF. The CDR3 DNA reads as TGTGCCAGCAGCCCTCCCCGTAAAGATACGCAGTATTTT.

In this sample, this clonotype turned up many times. This chain connects TRBV12-3 or TRBV12-4 to TRBJ2-3; 9 positions agree with TRBD1. Trimming removed 3 bases from V and 5 bases from J; junction bases left unmatched: 6. This CDR3 has 15 residues. CDR3 protein: CASSLKQGARDTQYF. CDR3 nucleotide sequence: TGTGCCAGCAGTTTGAAACAGGGGGCTCGAGATACGCAGTATTTT.